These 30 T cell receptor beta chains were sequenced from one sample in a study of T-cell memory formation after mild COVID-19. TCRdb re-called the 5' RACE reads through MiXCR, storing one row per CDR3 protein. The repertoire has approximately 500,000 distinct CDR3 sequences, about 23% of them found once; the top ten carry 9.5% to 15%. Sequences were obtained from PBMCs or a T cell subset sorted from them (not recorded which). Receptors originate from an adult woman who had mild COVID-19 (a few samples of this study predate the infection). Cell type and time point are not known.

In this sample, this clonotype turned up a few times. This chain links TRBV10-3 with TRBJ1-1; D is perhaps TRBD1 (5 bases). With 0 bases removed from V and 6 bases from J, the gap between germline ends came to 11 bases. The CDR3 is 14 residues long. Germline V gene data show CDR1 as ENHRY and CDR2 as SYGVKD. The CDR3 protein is CAISESSGGPEAFF. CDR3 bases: TGTGCCATCAGTGAGTCGAGTGGGGGACCTGAAGCTTTCTTT.

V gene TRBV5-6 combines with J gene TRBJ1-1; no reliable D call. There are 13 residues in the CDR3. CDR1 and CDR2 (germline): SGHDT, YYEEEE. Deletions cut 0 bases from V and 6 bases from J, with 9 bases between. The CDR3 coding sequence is TGTGCCAGCAGCTTGGCCGGGAGTTCTGAAGCTTTCTTT. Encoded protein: CASSLAGSSEAFF.

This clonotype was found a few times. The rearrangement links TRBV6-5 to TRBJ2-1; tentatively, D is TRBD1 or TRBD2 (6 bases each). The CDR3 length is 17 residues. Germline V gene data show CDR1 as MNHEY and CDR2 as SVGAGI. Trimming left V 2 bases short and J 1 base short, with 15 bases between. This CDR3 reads CASSYSIGGRSYNEQFF. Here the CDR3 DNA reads TGTGCCAGCAGTTACAGTATAGGGGGGCGGTCCTACAATGAGCAGTTCTTC.

The CDR3 protein is CASMLAGAPGETQYF. CDR3 DNA sequence: TGTGCCAGCATGCTAGCGGGAGCGCCGGGAGAGACCCAGTACTTC. The chain carries TRBV27 and TRBJ2-5; 10 bases fit TRBD2. The germline V gene encodes CDR1 MNHEY and CDR2 SMNVEV (reference sequence). CDR3 length: 15 residues. V shed 7 bases and J 4 bases; nucleotides not matched to a gene: 9.

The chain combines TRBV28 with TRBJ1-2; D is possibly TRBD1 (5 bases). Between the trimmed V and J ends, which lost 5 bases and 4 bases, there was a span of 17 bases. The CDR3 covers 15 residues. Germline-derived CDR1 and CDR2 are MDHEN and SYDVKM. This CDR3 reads CASSTLGGTSYGYTF. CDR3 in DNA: TGTGCCAGCAGTACCCTCGGGGGGACCTCCTATGGCTACACCTTC.

This CDR3 reads CASSLEGIGTEAFF. CDR3 sequence (DNA): TGCGCCAGCAGCTTGGAGGGAATTGGGACTGAAGCTTTCTTT. This chain uses TRBV5-1 with TRBJ1-1; D is uncertain. Germline assignment: CDR1 SGHRS and CDR2 YFSETQ. V gave up 0 bases and J gave up 5 bases, with 11 bases separating them. The CDR3 loop spans 14 amino acids. Full variable domain (missing parts from reference TRBV5-1 and TRBJ1-1): KAGVTQTPRYLIKTRGQQVTLSCSPISGHRSVSWYQQTPGQGLQFLFEYFSETQRNKGNFPGRFSGRQFSNSRSEMNVSTLELGDSALYLCASSLEGIGTEAFFGQGTRLTVV.

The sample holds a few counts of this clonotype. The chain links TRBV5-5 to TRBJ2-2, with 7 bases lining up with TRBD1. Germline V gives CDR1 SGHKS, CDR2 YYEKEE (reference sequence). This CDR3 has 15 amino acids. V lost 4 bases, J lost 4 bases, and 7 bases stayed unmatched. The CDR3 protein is CASSQQTGSTGELFF. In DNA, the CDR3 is TGTGCCAGCAGCCAGCAGACAGGGAGCACCGGGGAGCTGTTTTTT.

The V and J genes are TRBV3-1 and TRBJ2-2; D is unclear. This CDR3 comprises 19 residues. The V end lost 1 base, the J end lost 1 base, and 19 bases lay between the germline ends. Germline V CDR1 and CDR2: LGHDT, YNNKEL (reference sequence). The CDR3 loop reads CASSQGVPRLGMNTGELFF. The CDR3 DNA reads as TGTGCCAGCAGCCAAGGAGTGCCACGACTTGGCATGAACACCGGGGAGCTGTTTTTT. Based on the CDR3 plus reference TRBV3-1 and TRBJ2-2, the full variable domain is DTAVSQTPKYLVTQMGNDKSIKCEQNLGHDTMYWYKQDSKKFLKIMFSYNNKELIINETVPNRFSPKSPDKAHLNLHINSLELGDSAVYFCASSQGVPRLGMNTGELFFGEGSRLTVL.

CDR3: CASSERTYGYTF. CDR3 coding DNA: TGTGCCAGCAGTGAAAGGACCTATGGCTACACCTTC. V and J are TRBV2 and TRBJ1-2; the D is unclear. Germline values: CDR1 SNHLY, CDR2 FYNNEI. Between the trimmed V and J ends, which lost 2 bases and 4 bases, there was a span of 5 bases. The CDR3 covers 12 residues. The whole variable domain, remainder taken from reference TRBV2 and TRBJ1-2, is EPEVTQTPSHQVTQMGQEVILRCVPISNHLYFYWYRQILGQKVEFLVSFYNNEISEKSEIFDDQFSVERPDGSNFTLKIRSTKLEDSAMYFCASSERTYGYTFGSGTRLTVV.

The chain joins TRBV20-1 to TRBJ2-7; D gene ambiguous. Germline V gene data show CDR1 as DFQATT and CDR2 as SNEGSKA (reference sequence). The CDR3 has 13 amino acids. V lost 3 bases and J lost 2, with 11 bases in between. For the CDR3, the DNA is TGCAGTGCTAGGGTTGGTACAACCTACGAGCAGTACTTC. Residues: CSARVGTTYEQYF.

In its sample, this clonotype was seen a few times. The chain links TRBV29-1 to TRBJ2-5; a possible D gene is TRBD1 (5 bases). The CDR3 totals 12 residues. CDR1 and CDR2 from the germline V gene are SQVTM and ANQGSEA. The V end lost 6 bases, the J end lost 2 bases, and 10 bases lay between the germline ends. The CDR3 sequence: CSVDPGQETQYF. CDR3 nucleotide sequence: TGCAGCGTCGACCCAGGGCAAGAGACCCAGTACTTC. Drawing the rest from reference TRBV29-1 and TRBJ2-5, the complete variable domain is SAVISQKPSRDICQRGTSLTIQCQVDSQVTMMFWYRQQPGQSLTLIATANQGSEATYESGFVIDKFPISRPNLTFSTLTVSNMSPEDSSIYLCSVDPGQETQYFGPGTRLLVL.

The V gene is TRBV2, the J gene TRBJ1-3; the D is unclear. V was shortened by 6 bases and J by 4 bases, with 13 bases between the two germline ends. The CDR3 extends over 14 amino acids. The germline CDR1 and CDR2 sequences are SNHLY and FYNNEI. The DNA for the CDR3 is TGTGCCAGCAGGGAGCTGGGCCCCGGAAACACCATATATTTT. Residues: CASRELGPGNTIYF.

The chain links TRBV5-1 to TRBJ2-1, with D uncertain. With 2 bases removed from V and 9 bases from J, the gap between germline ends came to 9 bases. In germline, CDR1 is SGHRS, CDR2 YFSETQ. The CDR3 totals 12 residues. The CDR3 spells CASSFEPSEQFF. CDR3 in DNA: TGCGCCAGCAGCTTTGAGCCCTCTGAGCAGTTCTTC.

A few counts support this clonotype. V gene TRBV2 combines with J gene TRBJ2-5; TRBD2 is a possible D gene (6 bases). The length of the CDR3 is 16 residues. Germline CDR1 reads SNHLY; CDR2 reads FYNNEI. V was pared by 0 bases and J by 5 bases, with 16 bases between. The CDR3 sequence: CASSEALDSGRETQYF. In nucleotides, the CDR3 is TGTGCCAGCAGTGAAGCGCTTGATAGCGGAAGGGAGACCCAGTACTTC.

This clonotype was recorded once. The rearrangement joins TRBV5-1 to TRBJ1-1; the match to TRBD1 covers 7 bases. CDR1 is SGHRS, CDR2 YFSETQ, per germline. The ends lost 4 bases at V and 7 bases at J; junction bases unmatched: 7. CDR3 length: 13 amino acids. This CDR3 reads CASSQDREFEAFF. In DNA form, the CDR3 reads TGCGCCAGCAGCCAAGACAGGGAGTTTGAAGCTTTCTTT.

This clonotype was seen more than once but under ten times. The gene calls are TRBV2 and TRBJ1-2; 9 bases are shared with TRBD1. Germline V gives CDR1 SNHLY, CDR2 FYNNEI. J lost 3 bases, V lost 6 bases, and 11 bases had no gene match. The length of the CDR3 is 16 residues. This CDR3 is CASRKIQGAEDYGYTF. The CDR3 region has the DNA TGTGCCAGCAGGAAGATACAGGGGGCGGAGGACTATGGCTACACCTTC. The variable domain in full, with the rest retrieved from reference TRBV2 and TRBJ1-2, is EPEVTQTPSHQVTQMGQEVILRCVPISNHLYFYWYRQILGQKVEFLVSFYNNEISEKSEIFDDQFSVERPDGSNFTLKIRSTKLEDSAMYFCASRKIQGAEDYGYTFGSGTRLTVV.

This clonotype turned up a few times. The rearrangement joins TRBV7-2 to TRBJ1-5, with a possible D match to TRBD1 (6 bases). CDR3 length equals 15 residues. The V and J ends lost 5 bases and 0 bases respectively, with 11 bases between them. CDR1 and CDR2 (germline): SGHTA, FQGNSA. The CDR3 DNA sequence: TGTGCCAGCAGCCTGGGACAAGTTAGCAATCAGCCCCAGCATTTT. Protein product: CASSLGQVSNQPQHF.

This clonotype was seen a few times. CDR3 in amino acids: CASSSDRGTQYF. The CDR3 bases are TGTGCCAGCAGCTCGGACAGGGGGACCCAGTACTTC. The chain has TRBV7-2 and TRBJ2-5, with TRBD1 matching 9 bases. The trim removed 4 bases at V and 7 bases at J, leaving 1 base unmatched. CDR1 and CDR2 (germline): SGHTA, FQGNSA. This CDR3 comprises 12 residues.

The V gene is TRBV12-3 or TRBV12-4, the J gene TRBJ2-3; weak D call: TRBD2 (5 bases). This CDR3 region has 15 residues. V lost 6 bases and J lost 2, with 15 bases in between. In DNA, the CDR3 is TGTGCCAGCAGAAGGACTGGTCCAAACACAGATACGCAGTATTTT. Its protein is CASRRTGPNTDTQYF.

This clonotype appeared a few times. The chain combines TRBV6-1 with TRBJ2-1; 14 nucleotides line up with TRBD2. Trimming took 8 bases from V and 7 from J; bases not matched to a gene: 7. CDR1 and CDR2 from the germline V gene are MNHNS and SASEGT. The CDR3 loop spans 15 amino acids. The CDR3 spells CASFPGTSGGNEQFF. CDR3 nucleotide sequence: TGTGCCAGCTTCCCCGGGACTAGCGGGGGAAATGAGCAGTTCTTC.

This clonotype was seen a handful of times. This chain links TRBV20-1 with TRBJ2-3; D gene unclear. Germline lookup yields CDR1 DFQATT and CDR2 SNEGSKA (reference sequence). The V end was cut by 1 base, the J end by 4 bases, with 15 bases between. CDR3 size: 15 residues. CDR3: CSARVGAVAADTQYF. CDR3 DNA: TGCAGTGCTAGAGTGGGTGCGGTAGCCGCAGATACGCAGTATTTT.

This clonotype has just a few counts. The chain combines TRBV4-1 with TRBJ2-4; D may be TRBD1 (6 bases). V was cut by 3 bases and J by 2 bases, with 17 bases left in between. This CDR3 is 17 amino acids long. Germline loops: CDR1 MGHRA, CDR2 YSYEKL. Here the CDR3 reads CASSQAGLDRTKNIQYF. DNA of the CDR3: TGCGCCAGCAGCCAGGCTGGATTGGACAGAACCAAAAACATTCAGTACTTC.

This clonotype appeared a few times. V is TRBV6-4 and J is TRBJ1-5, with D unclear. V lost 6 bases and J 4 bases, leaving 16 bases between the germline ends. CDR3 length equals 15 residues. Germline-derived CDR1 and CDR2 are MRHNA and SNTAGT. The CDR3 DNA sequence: TGTGCCAGCAGCCAAGATACCCAGTGGAATCAGCCCCAGCATTTT. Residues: CASSQDTQWNQPQHF.

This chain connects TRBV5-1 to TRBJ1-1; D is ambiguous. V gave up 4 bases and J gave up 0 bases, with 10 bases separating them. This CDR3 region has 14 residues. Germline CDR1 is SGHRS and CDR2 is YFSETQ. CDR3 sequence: CASSTDGMNTEAFF. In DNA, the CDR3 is TGCGCCAGCAGCACCGACGGGATGAACACTGAAGCTTTCTTT.

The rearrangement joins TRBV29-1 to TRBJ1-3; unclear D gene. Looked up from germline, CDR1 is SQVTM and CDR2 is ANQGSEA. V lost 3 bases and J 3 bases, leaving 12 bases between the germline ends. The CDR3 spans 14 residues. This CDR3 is CSVDSRENGNTIYF. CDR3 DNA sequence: TGCAGCGTTGACAGTAGGGAGAATGGAAACACCATATATTTT.

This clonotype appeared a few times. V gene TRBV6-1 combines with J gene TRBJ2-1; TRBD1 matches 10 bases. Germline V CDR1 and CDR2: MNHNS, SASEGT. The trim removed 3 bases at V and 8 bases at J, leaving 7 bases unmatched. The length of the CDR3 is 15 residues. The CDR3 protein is CASSDFGTGEHEQFF. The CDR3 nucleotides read TGTGCCAGCAGTGACTTTGGGACAGGGGAACATGAGCAGTTCTTC.

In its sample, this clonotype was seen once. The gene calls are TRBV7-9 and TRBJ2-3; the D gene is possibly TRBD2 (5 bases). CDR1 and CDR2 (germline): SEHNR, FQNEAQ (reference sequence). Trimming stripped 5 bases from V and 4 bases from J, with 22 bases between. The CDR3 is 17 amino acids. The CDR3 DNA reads TGTGCCAGCAGCCCCTGGGTGCGGGCAACTCAGTCAGATACGCAGTATTTT. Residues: CASSPWVRATQSDTQYF.

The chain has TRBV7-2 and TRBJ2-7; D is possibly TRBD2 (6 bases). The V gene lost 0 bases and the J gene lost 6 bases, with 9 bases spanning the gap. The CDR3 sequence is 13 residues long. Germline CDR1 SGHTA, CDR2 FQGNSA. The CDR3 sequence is CASSLALAAEQYF. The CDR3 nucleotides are TGTGCCAGCAGCTTAGCGTTAGCGGCCGAGCAGTACTTC.

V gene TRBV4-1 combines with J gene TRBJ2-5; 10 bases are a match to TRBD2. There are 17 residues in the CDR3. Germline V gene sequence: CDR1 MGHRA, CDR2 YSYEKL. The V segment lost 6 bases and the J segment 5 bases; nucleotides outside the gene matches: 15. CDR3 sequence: CASSPQAQRGGRETQYF. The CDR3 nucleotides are TGCGCCAGCAGTCCTCAGGCCCAGCGGGGGGGCCGCGAGACCCAGTACTTC.

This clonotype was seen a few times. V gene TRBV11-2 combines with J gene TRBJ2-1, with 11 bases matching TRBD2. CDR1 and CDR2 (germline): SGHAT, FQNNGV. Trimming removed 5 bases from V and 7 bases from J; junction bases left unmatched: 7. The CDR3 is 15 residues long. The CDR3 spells CASSPGLAEVNEQFF. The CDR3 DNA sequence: TGTGCCAGCAGCCCGGGACTAGCGGAAGTAAATGAGCAGTTCTTC.